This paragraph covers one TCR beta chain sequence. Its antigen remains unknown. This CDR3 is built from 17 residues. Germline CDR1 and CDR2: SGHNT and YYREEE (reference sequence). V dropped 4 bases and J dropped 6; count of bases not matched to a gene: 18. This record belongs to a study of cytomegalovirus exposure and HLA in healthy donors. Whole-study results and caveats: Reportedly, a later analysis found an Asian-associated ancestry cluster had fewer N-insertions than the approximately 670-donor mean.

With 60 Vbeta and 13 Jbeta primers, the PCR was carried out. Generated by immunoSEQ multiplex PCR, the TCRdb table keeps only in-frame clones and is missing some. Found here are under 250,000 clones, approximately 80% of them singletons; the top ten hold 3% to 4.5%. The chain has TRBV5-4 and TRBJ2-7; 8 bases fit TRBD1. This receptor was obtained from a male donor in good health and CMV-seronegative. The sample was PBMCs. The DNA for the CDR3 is TGTGCCAGCAGCCAAGACCCCGGACAGGGTCTTCGCGCCGAGCAGTACTTC. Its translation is CASSQDPGQGLRAEQYF. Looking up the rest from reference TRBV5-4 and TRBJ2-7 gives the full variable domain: ETGVTQSPTHLIKTRGQQVTLRCSSQSGHNTVSWYQQALGQGPQFIFQYYREEENGRGNFPPRFSGLQFPNYSSELNVNALELDDSALYLCASSQDPGQGLRAEQYFGPGTRLTVT.